This TCR beta chain was sequenced in a study of monozygotic twins with inflammatory bowel disease. With the 5' RACE reads reprocessed, TCRdb shows one record per CDR3 protein and no DNA. The data include some 99,000 distinct CDR3 sequences; the top ten clones carry 9.5% to 15%. The CDR3 loop spans 15 amino acids. Germline loops: CDR1 SGHKS, CDR2 YYEKEE (reference sequence). The chain employs TRBV5-5 and TRBJ1-5. The sequenced sample was blood. The receptor was derived from a human donor with ulcerative colitis or Crohn's disease, or a healthy co-twin of an affected twin (not recorded which). CDR3 region: CASRLEVYSNQPQHF.